These 4 T cell receptor beta chains were all obtained from the same sample, sequenced in a study of CD8 T cells in ankylosing spondylitis. Each CDR3 protein gets one entry after TCRdb re-called the 5' RACE reads with MiXCR. The sample lists around 23,000 distinct CDR3 sequences; approximately 16% were seen once. Sequencing was carried out using blood. Receptors were obtained from a male donor with ankylosing spondylitis or in good health (not recorded which).

This clonotype has ten or more counts. The chain couples TRBV4-3 to TRBJ2-3; D is uncertain. Trimming stripped 0 bases from V and 6 bases from J, with 7 bases between. The germline V gene has CDR1 LGHNA and CDR2 YSLEER. This CDR3 is 13 amino acids long. This CDR3 reads CASSQDWGDTQYF. The CDR3, as DNA: TGCGCCAGCAGCCAAGATTGGGGTGATACGCAGTATTTT.

The chain combines TRBV5-4 with TRBJ2-1, with 16 nucleotides matching TRBD2. The CDR3 contains 18 residues. The V segment lost 3 bases and the J segment 6 bases; nucleotides outside the gene matches: 9. Germline CDR1 and CDR2: SGHNT and YYREEE (reference sequence). The chain's CDR3 is CASSSGLAGGPSFNEQFF. The CDR3 coding sequence is TGTGCCAGCAGCTCGGGACTAGCGGGAGGGCCTTCATTCAATGAGCAGTTCTTC.

This clonotype was counted many times. The chain combines TRBV7-2 with TRBJ2-3; D gene ambiguous. V was trimmed by 3 bases and J by 6 bases, leaving 10 bases between them. Germline loops: CDR1 SGHTA, CDR2 FQGNSA. This CDR3 spans 13 amino acids. The CDR3 DNA is TGTGCCAGCAGCTTCAGACCAGCCGATACGCAGTATTTT. Its protein product is CASSFRPADTQYF.

The rearrangement uses TRBV13 and TRBJ2-2; 7 nucleotides align to TRBD1. CDR1 and CDR2 from the germline V gene are PRHDT and FYEKMQ (reference sequence). The V gene end was trimmed by 4 bases and the J gene end by 7 bases; junction bases not matched to a gene: 9. The CDR3 totals 15 residues. For the CDR3, the DNA is TGTGCCAGCAGCTCCTCGACAGGGCCGGTCGGGGAGCTGTTTTTT. Translating it yields CASSSSTGPVGELFF.